Below are 17 T cell receptor beta chains sequenced from a single sample in a study of vaccination effects on CD4 cells after COVID-19. With 10 to 11 days of culture completed, CD4+ T cells were isolated. The person had a PCR-confirmed SARS-CoV-2 infection during March to December 2020. The cohort was immunized with two doses of either the BNT162b2 or mRNA-1273 vaccine. Profiling relied on immunoSEQ multiplex PCR, and the TCRdb table lists in-frame clones only, not all of them. The sample holds around 44,000 clones, 76% seen once. These receptors' targets are unknown. Here the sequenced sample was CD4+ T cells from PBMCs cultured without peptide, taken after COVID-19 vaccination. These receptors originate from a human donor who had a prior SARS-CoV-2 infection.

The gene calls are TRBV3-1 (or the pseudogene TRBV3-2) and TRBJ2-2; 7 bases are shared with TRBD2. Germline assignment: CDR1 LGHDT and CDR2 YNNKEL (reference sequence). V was clipped by 1 base and J by 5 bases; unmatched bases: 13. The CDR3 extends over 18 amino acids. The CDR3 nucleotides are TGTGCCAGCAGCCAAGTTTTGCGAGGGGCGGGGGATACCGGGGAGCTGTTTTTT. Its translation is CASSQVLRGAGDTGELFF.

This clone appeared a few times. V gene TRBV4-3 combines with J gene TRBJ1-4; possible D gene TRBD1, 6 bases. The CDR3 is made up of 17 amino acids. In germline, CDR1 is LGHNA, CDR2 YSLEER. V lost 0 bases and J lost 1, with 12 bases in between. CDR3 amino acids: CASSQDSGGGTNEKLFF. DNA of the CDR3: TGCGCCAGCAGCCAAGATTCCGGGGGCGGAACTAATGAAAAACTGTTTTTT.

This chain links TRBV6-5 with TRBJ2-5; no clear D. V lost 6 bases and J lost 5, with 10 bases in between. Germline V gives CDR1 MNHEY, CDR2 SVGAGI. The CDR3 is 12 residues long. CDR3 amino acids: CASSRLGETQYF. The CDR3 region has the DNA TGTGCCAGCAGCCGCCTTGGGGAGACCCAGTACTTC.

The chain couples TRBV7-6 to TRBJ2-5; D not certain. Germline V CDR1 and CDR2: SGHVS, FNYEAQ. Trimming took off 2 bases at V and 1 base at J, with 8 bases between the two ends. The CDR3 has 14 residues. CDR3 residues: CASSLSRAQETQYF. The CDR3 nucleotides are TGTGCCAGCAGCTTAAGTCGGGCCCAAGAGACCCAGTACTTC. Drawing the rest from reference TRBV7-6 and TRBJ2-5, the complete variable domain is GAGVSQSPRYKVTKRGQDVALRCDPISGHVSLYWYRQALGQGPEFLTYFNYEAQQDKSGLPNDRFSAERPEGSISTLTIQRTEQRDSAMYRCASSLSRAQETQYFGPGTRLLVL.

The chain recombines TRBV9 with TRBJ2-3; 9 nucleotides align to TRBD2. V shed 0 bases and J 1 base; nucleotides not matched to a gene: 6. Germline CDR1 reads SGDLS; CDR2 reads YYNGEE. The CDR3 sequence is 17 residues long. The CDR3 region has the DNA TGTGCCAGCAGCGTAGGCAGGACTAGCGAGCGCACAGATACGCAGTATTTT. As protein: CASSVGRTSERTDTQYF.

V is TRBV11-2 and J is TRBJ2-2; 10 bases match TRBD1. J was trimmed by 6 bases and V by 5 bases; bases with no gene match: 6. The CDR3 contains 15 residues. Germline CDR1 and CDR2: SGHAT and FQNNGV. The CDR3 loop reads CASSLGTGVAGELFF. The CDR3 DNA sequence: TGTGCCAGCAGCCTCGGGACAGGGGTTGCCGGGGAGCTGTTTTTT.

The rearrangement joins TRBV2 to TRBJ2-1; D unresolved. Deletions cut 6 bases from V and 9 bases from J, with 24 bases between. CDR1 is SNHLY, CDR2 FYNNEI, per germline. The CDR3 contains 16 residues. CDR3 sequence: CASRPGPLGPLGEQFF. In DNA, the CDR3 is TGTGCCAGCAGACCCGGCCCTCTCGGTCCGCTGGGTGAGCAGTTCTTC.

The V call is TRBV7-8, the J call TRBJ2-1; D gene ambiguous. Trimming cost V 7 bases and J 0 bases, with 16 bases left between them. Germline V gene data show CDR1 as SGHVS and CDR2 as FQNEAQ. The CDR3 runs to 16 residues. In DNA, the CDR3 is TGTGCCAGCAAATCGGTTAAGACGGGCTCCTACAATGAGCAGTTCTTC. Translating gives CASKSVKTGSYNEQFF.

This chain uses TRBV21-1 with TRBJ1-3; TRBD1 was called by the table and not checked on the DNA. TRBV21-1 is described as a pseudogene. CDR3 length: 20 amino acids. The CDR3 coding sequence is TGTGCCAGCAGCAAAGAAAGACTTCGGACAGGGACCTTCTCTGGAAACACCATATATTTT. Protein sequence: CASSKERLRTGTFSGNTIYF.

The chain has TRBV24-1 and TRBJ2-5; 9 bases line up with TRBD2. V lost 9 bases, J lost 5 bases, and 6 bases stayed unmatched. Germline CDR1 reads KGHDR; CDR2 reads SFDVKD. The CDR3 totals 13 residues. CDR3 amino acids: CATSPSGIETQYF. CDR3 nucleotide sequence: TGTGCCACCTCGCCTAGCGGGATCGAGACCCAGTACTTC.

The chain combines TRBV4-3 with TRBJ2-1; TRBD2 agrees at 11 bases. Germline trimming cut 4 bases from V and 4 bases from J; bases unmatched to any gene: 3. This CDR3 has 15 residues. Germline CDR1 is LGHNA and CDR2 is YSLEER. The CDR3 is CASSPGLADYNEQFF. The CDR3 DNA sequence: TGCGCCAGCAGCCCGGGACTAGCGGATTACAATGAGCAGTTCTTC.

This clone occurred a few times. The genes are TRBV7-2 and TRBJ2-2; 10 nucleotides line up with TRBD1. The CDR3 has 16 amino acids. Trimming cost V 5 bases and J 2 bases; bases outside gene matches: 5. Germline CDR1 SGHTA, CDR2 FQGNSA. This CDR3 reads CASSPGTGANTGELFF. The CDR3 DNA follows: TGTGCCAGCAGCCCGGGGACAGGGGCTAACACCGGGGAGCTGTTTTTT.

The chain uses TRBV6-6 and TRBJ1-2; TRBD1 aligns across 8 bases. The CDR3 runs 14 residues. The J segment lost 8 bases and the V segment lost 3 bases, leaving 8 bases of the junction unmatched. Germline V gene data show CDR1 as MNHNY and CDR2 as SVGAGI (reference sequence). The CDR3 loop reads CASSYLTGDRGYTF. CDR3 in DNA: TGTGCCAGCAGTTATTTGACAGGGGACCGGGGCTACACCTTC.

V gene TRBV9 combines with J gene TRBJ2-1; TRBD2 matches at 9 bases. CDR3 length: 17 residues. Per germline, CDR1 SGDLS and CDR2 YYNGEE. The junction had 7 bases not matched to a gene; V was cut back by 0 bases and J by 3 bases. DNA of the CDR3: TGTGCCAGCAGCGTAGGTGTACTAGCGGGCTACTACAATGAGCAGTTCTTC. Translating gives CASSVGVLAGYYNEQFF.

The chain joins TRBV6-1 to TRBJ1-6; TRBD1 aligns across 7 bases. The V segment lost 2 bases and the J segment 9 bases; nucleotides outside the gene matches: 7. Germline V gene lookup returns CDR1 MNHNS and CDR2 SASEGT. The CDR3 length is 15 residues. The CDR3 reads CASSEIAGGFSPLHF. The CDR3 DNA is TGTGCCAGCAGTGAAATAGCAGGGGGTTTTTCACCCCTCCACTTT.

The chain employs TRBV27 and TRBJ1-2; no clear D. With 2 bases removed from V and 8 bases from J, the gap between germline ends came to 18 bases. Germline V gene lookup returns CDR1 MNHEY and CDR2 SMNVEV (reference sequence). The CDR3 runs 15 residues. CDR3 coding DNA: TGTGCCAGCAGTTTACGGGCGGATCTCCAAGGGGGCTACACCTTC. This codes for CASSLRADLQGGYTF.

The J gene is TRBJ2-3, the V gene TRBV5-1; D is possibly TRBD1 or TRBD2 (5 bases each). Germline V CDR1 and CDR2: SGHRS, YFSETQ. There are 14 residues in the CDR3. The V and J ends lost 4 bases and 5 bases respectively, with 14 bases between them. The chain's CDR3 is CASSQDKEVDTQYF. The CDR3 DNA is TGCGCCAGCAGCCAGGACAAGGAGGTAGATACGCAGTATTTT.